This entry concerns a single TCR beta chain. Its specificity is unknown. The protocol was immunoSEQ multiplex PCR, while the TCRdb copy is restricted to in-frame clones and leaves out a portion. The sample includes under 150,000 clones, about nine tenths of them seen just once. V lost 9 bases to trimming and J lost 8 bases, with 19 bases between them. CDR3 size: 14 residues. Germline-derived CDR1 and CDR2 are SNHLY and FYNNEI. The data originate from a study of T cell responses to AZD1222 COVID-19 vaccine. General study points: White British people made up most donors, females outnumbered males, and clonal diversity was possibly underestimated. At study baseline, merely six AZD1222 recipients were seropositive. Among spike-specific TCRs, nearly half reportedly target unmutated variant regions. Two AZD1222 administrations were followed by greater Spike-specific TCR breadth and depth.

This TCR derives from an adult who received the AZD1222 COVID-19 vaccine. This chain connects TRBV2 to TRBJ1-4, with D unresolved. Sequencing was performed on peripheral blood, taken 28 days after the second AZD1222 dose. The CDR3 DNA sequence: TGTGCCAGTGGGTTGGCCTCGGCAGGAGAAAAACTGTTTTTT. Its protein product is CASGLASAGEKLFF.